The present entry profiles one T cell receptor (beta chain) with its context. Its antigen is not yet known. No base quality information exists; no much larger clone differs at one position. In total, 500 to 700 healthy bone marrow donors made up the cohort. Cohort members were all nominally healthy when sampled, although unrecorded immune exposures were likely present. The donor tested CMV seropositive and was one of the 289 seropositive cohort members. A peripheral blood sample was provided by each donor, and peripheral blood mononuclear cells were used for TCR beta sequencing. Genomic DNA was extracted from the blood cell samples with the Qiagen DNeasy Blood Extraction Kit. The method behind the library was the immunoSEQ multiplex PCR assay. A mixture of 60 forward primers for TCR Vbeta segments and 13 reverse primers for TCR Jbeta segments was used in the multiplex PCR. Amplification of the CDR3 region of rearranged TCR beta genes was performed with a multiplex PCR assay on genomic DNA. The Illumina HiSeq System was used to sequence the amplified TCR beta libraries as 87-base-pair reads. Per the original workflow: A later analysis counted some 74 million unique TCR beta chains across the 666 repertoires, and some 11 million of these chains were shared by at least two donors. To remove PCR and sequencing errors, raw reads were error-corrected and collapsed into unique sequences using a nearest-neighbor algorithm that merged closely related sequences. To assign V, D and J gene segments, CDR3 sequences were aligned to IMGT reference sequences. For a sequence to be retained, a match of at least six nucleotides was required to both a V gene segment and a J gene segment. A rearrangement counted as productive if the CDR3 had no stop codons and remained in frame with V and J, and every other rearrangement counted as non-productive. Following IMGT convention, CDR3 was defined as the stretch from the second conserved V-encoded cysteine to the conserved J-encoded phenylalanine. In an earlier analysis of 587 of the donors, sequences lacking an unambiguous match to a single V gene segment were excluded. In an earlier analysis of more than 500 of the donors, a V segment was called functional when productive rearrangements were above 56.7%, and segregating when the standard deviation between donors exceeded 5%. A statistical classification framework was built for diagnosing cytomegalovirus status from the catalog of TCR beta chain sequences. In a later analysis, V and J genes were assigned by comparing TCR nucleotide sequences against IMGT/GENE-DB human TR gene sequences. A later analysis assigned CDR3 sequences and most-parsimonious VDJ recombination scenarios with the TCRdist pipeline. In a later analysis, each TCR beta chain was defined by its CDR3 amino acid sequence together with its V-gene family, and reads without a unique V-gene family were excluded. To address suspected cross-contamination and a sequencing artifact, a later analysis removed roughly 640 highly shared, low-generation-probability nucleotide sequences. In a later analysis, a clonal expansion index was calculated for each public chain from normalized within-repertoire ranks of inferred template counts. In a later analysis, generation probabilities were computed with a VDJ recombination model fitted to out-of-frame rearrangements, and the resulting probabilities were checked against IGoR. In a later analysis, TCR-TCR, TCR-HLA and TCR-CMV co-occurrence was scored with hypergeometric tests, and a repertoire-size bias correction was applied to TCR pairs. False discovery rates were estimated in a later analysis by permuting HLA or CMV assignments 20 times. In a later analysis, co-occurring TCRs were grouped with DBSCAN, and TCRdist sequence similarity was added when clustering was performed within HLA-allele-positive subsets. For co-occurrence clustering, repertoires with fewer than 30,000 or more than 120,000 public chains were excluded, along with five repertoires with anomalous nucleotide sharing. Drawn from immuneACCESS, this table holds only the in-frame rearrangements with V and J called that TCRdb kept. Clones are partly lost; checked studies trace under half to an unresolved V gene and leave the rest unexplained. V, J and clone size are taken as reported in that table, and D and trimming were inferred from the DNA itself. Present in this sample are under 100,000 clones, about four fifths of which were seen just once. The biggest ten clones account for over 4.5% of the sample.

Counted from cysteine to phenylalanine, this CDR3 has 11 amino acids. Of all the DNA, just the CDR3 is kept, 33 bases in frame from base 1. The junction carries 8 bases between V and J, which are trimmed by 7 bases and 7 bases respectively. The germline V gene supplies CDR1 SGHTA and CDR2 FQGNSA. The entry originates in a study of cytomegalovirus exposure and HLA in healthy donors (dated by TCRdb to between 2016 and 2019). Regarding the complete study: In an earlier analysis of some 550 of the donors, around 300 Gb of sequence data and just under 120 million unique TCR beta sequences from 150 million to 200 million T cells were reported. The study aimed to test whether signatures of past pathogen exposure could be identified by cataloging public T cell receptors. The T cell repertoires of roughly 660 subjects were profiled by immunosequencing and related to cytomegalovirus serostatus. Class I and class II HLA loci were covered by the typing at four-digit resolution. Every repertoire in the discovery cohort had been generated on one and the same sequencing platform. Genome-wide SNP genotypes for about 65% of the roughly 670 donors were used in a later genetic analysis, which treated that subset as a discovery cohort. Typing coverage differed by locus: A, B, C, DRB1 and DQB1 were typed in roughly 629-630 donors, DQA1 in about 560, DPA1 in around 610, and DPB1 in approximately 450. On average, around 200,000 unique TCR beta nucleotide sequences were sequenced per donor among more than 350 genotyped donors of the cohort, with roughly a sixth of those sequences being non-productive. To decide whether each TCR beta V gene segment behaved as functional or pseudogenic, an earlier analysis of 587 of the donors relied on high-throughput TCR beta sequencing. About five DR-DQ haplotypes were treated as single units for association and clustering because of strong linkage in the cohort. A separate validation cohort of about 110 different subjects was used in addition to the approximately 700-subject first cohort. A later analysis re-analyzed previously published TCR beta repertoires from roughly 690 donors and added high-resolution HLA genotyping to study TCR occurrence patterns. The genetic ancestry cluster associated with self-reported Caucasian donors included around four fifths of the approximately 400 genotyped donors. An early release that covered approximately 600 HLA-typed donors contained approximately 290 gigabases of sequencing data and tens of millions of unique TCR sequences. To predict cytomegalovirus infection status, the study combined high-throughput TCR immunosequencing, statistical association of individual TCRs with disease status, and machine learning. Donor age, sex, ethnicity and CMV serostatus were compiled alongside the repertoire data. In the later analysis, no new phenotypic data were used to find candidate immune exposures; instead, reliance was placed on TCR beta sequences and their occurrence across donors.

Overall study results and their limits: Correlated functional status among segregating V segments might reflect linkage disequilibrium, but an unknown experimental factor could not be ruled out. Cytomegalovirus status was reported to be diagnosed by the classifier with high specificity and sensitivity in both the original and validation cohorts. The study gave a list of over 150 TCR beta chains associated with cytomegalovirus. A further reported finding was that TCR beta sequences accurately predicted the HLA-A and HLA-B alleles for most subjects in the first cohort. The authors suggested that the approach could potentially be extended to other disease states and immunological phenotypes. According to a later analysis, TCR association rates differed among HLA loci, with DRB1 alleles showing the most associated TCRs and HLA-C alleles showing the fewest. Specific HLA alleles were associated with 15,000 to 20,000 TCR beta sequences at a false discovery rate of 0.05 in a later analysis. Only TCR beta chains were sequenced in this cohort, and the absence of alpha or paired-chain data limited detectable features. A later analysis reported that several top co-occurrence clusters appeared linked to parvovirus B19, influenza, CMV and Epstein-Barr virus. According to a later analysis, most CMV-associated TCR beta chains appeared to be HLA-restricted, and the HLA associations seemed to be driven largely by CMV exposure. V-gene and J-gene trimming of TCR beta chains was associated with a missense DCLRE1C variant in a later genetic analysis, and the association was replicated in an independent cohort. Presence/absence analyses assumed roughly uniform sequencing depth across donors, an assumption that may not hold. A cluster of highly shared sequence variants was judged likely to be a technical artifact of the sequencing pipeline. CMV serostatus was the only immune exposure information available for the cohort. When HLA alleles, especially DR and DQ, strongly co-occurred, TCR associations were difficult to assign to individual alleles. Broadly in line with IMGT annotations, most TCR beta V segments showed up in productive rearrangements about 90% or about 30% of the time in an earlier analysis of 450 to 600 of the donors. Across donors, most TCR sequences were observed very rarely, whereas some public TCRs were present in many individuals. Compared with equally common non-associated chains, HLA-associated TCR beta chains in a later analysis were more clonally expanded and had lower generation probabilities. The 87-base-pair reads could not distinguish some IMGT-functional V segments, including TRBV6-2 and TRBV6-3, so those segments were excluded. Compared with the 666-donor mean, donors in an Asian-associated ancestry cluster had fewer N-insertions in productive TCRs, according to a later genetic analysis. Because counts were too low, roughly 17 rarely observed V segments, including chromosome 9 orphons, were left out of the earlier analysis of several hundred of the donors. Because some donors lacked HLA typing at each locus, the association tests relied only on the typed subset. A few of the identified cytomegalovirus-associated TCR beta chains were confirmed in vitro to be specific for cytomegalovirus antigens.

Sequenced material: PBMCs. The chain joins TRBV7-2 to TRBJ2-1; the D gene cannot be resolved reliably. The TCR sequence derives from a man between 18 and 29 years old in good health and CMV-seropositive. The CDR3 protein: CASTPRNEQFF. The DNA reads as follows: TGTGCCAGCACTCCCCGTAATGAGCAGTTCTTC. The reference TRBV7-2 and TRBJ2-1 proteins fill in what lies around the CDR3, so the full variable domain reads GAGVSQSPSNKVTEKGKDVELRCDPISGHTALYWYRQSLGQGLEFLIYFQGNSAPDKSGLPSDRFSAERTGGSVSTLTIQRTQQEDSAVYLCASTPRNEQFFGPGTRLTVL.